This T cell receptor (beta chain) was documented in a study of cytomegalovirus exposure and HLA in healthy donors. Findings of the study overall: By a later analysis, the bulk of CMV-associated TCR beta chains appeared HLA-restricted. A later examination showed that TCR association rates differed by HLA locus, with DRB1 most and HLA-C fewest.

The length of the CDR3 is 14 residues. Germline assignment: CDR1 GTSNPN and CDR2 SVGIG (reference sequence). V lost 2 bases, J lost 4 bases, and 14 bases lay in between. This PCR relied on a set of 60 Vbeta primers and 13 Jbeta primers. Using immunoSEQ multiplex PCR, the repertoire was profiled, and TCRdb retains in-frame clones only, with some absent. The table lists 84,000 or so clones, around 77% of them singletons. This clone was seen only a few times. Its antigen is currently unknown. V and J are TRBV30 and TRBJ1-1, with a tentative D call TRBD1 (6 bases). The source material was PBMCs. The source of this sequence is a boy younger than 18 in good health and CMV-seronegative. The CDR3 bases are TGTGCCTGGAGTAAGGACAGTGCGGGCACTGAAGCTTTCTTT. Its translation is CAWSKDSAGTEAFF.